This T cell receptor (beta chain) is from a study of sequential checkpoint blockade in melanoma. Study as a whole: First-line arms were nivolumab then ipilimumab, or the reverse, randomized 1:1. Each arm's sequence ended with maintenance nivolumab.

Sequencing used immunoSEQ multiplex PCR; TCRdb keeps in-frame clones, though not all of them. The table lists around 12,000 clones, under 80% of them singletons. Treatment described: randomized to nivolumab then ipilimumab (arm A) or the reverse (arm B). This CDR3 is 12 amino acids long. The germline V gene has CDR1 MNHEY and CDR2 SMNVEV (reference sequence). Trimming took 8 bases from V and 5 from J, leaving 9 bases between them. The chain has TRBV27 and TRBJ1-4; D remains unclear. The receptor comes from a human donor with melanoma. Specimen: CD8+ T cells sorted from blood (inferred from file names), collected from a patient given nivolumab and ipilimumab in sequence. CDR3 residues: CASATGNEKLFF. DNA for the CDR3: TGTGCCAGCGCTACGGGAAATGAAAAACTGTTTTTT.